The rows below give T cell receptor beta chains drawn from one sample of a study of cytomegalovirus exposure and HLA in healthy donors. The data were produced by immunoSEQ multiplex PCR, yet TCRdb's version contains in-frame clones alone and is incomplete. The table includes 130,000 or so clones, about 87% detected once. Sequenced input: PBMCs. The receptors come from a woman in her 30s in good health and CMV-seronegative. Each CDR3 is given with its conserved first and last residue. D genes are given only for firm matches. A clone size is listed for some rows: how often the clone was seen (once, few, many), or a class if it is expanded.

NA	14	TRBD1	TRBV28	TRBJ2-7	TGTGCCAGCAGCCCCGGGACAGCGATTTACGAGCAGTACTTC	CASSPGTAIYEQYF
NA	16	TRBD2	TRBV9	TRBJ2-1	TGTGCCAGCAGCGTTATCGGGGCGGGGGGGCCAAATGAGCAGTTCTTC	CASSVIGAGGPNEQFF
NA	13	NA	TRBV4-1	TRBJ2-1	TGCGCCAGCAGCCGGAGACTGGTCCTGGGGCAGTTCTTC	CASSRRLVLGQFF
NA	12	NA	TRBV28	TRBJ1-5	TGTGCCCTACAGGGAGGCAATCAGCCCCAGCATTTT	CALQGGNQPQHF
NA	15	TRBD2	TRBV6-5	TRBJ2-5	TGTGCCACACGACTAGCGGGAGGGCCCTCAGAGACCCAGTACTTC	CATRLAGGPSETQYF
NA	13	NA	TRBV7-9	TRBJ1-1	TGTGCCAGCAGCGACTGGGTGGACACTGAAGCTTTCTTT	CASSDWVDTEAFF
NA	12	NA	TRBV5-1	TRBJ1-1	TGCGCCAGCAGACGAGGGAACACTGAAGCTTTCTTT	CASRRGNTEAFF
NA	14	NA	TRBV7-2	TRBJ1-1	TGTGCCAGCAGCTTAACCACCAGGCAGATTGAAGCTTTCTTT	CASSLTTRQIEAFF
few	17	TRBD1	TRBV4-1	TRBJ1-4	TGCGCCAGCAGCCAAGATCCACAGGGGGCAACTAATGAAAAACTGTTTTTT	CASSQDPQGATNEKLFF
NA	17	TRBD1	TRBV5-1	TRBJ2-6	TGCGCCAGCAGGAGGGGGCAAGGGTTCTCTGGGGCCAACGTCCTGACTTTC	CASRRGQGFSGANVLTF
few	14	NA	TRBV7-2	TRBJ1-2	TGTGCCAGCAGCCCCAATCCGGGGAACTATGGCTACACCTTC	CASSPNPGNYGYTF
NA	16	TRBD1	TRBV7-9	TRBJ2-1	TGTGCCAGCAGCCTACCCCGGACAGGGCCCGACGGTGAGCAGTTCTTC	CASSLPRTGPDGEQFF
NA	15	TRBD1	TRBV28	TRBJ2-5	TGTGCCAGCAGTTTATTAGGGGACAGCCAAGAGACCCAGTACTTC	CASSLLGDSQETQYF
NA	15	NA	TRBV4-3	TRBJ2-1	TGCGCCAGCAGCCAAGGACGGAGCTCCTACAATGAGCAGTTCTTC	CASSQGRSSYNEQFF
NA	14	NA	TRBV19	TRBJ1-1	TGTGCCAGTAGTACCAACAGACAGGCCACTGAAGCTTTCTTT	CASSTNRQATEAFF
NA	17	TRBD2	TRBV7-2	TRBJ2-2	TGTGCCAGCAGCCTACGCCGCGGGAGTGACTGGTCTGGGGAGCTGTTTTTT	CASSLRRGSDWSGELFF
NA	12	NA	TRBV28	TRBJ2-7	TGTGCCAGCAGTTTAGCGAGCTACGAGCAGTACTTC	CASSLASYEQYF
NA	13	NA	TRBV27	TRBJ2-3	TGTGCCAGCAGTATAACAGGGTTTAATACGCAGTATTTT	CASSITGFNTQYF